This T cell receptor (beta chain) was found in a study of T cells in Graves' hyperthyroidism and ophthalmopathy. Findings and caveats of the study: Ophthalmopathy and stable hyperthyroidism were told apart by a 13 V-J model. Blood also showed most of the thyroid clonotypes that were expanded above 0.001.

This CDR3 comprises 16 residues. Per germline, CDR1 SEHNR and CDR2 FQNEAQ (reference sequence). V trimming: 5 bases; J trimming: 1 base; junction bases outside the gene matches: 6. TCR beta CDR3 regions were amplified from RNA transcripts. HTBI primers were the set used in a first-round RT-PCR of the TCR CDR3. TCRdb ran MiXCR on the multiplex PCR reads and lists one entry per CDR3 protein. The repertoire holds 400,000 to 550,000 distinct CDR3 sequences, with approximately 15% as singletons. This clonotype was recorded a few times. The antigen is undetermined. The chain carries TRBV7-9 and TRBJ2-2, with TRBD2 matching over 8 bases. Sequenced input: blood. The source of this sequence is a woman aged 18-29 years with Graves' hyperthyroidism. CDR3 sequence (DNA): TGTGCCAGCAGCAAAAAACTAGCGGAGAACACCGGGGAGCTGTTTTTT. Its translation is CASSKKLAENTGELFF.